The 4 T cell receptor beta chains given below trace back to one sample, sequenced in a study of cytomegalovirus exposure and HLA in healthy donors (dated by TCRdb to about 2017). Preparation of the library involved the immunoSEQ multiplex PCR assay. The table was pulled from immuneACCESS by TCRdb, which kept in-frame rearrangements only. Such tables lose some clones; where checked, under half of the loss comes from unresolved V genes, and the rest has no known cause. For this sample there are fewer than 200,000 clones; about 80% appear just once. The ten largest clones represent 2.5% to 3.5% of the sample. Input material: PBMCs. The receptors were sampled from a woman between 18 and 30 years old in good health and CMV-seropositive.

The chain is built from TRBV10-3 and TRBJ2-1, with unresolved D. V was clipped by 5 bases and J by 6 bases, with 11 bases between them. The CDR3 contains 13 residues. The germline V gene encodes CDR1 ENHRY and CDR2 SYGVKD. As DNA, the CDR3 is TGTGCCATCAGTCAAGACCGGGTCAATGAGCAGTTCTTC. Its translation: CAISQDRVNEQFF.

The chain employs TRBV28 and TRBJ1-1; possibly TRBD1 for D (6 bases). Germline CDR1 and CDR2: MDHEN and SYDVKM. This CDR3 contains 15 residues. Trimming removed 6 bases at V and 1 base at J, with 15 bases between. The CDR3 loop is CASREKGVSNTEAFF. In nucleotides, the CDR3 is TGTGCCAGCAGAGAAAAGGGGGTCTCGAACACTGAAGCTTTCTTT.

This chain uses TRBV4-1 with TRBJ2-3; 15 nucleotides line up with TRBD2. With 1 base clipped from V and 4 bases from J, the junction kept 12 bases outside the gene matches. This CDR3 spans 20 amino acids. Germline values: CDR1 MGHRA, CDR2 YSYEKL. This chain's CDR3 is CASSQAGLAGGLRGPDTQYF. The CDR3 region has the DNA TGCGCCAGCAGCCAAGCGGGACTAGCGGGGGGCTTACGTGGTCCAGATACGCAGTATTTT.

The genes are TRBV4-2 and TRBJ2-3; 12 nucleotides align to TRBD2. V lost 0 bases, J lost 2 bases, and 6 bases stayed unmatched. CDR3 length equals 18 residues. The germline gives CDR1 LGHNA, CDR2 YNFKEQ. The CDR3 region has the DNA TGTGCCAGCAGCCAAGACGCGACTAGCGGGGGAAACACAGATACGCAGTATTTT. Translation gives CASSQDATSGGNTDTQYF.